The 18 T cell receptor beta chains in this list originate from one sample, sequenced in a study of blood T cell repertoires in COVID-19. Produced via immunoSEQ multiplex PCR; TCRdb's table is partial and in-frame only. Here the sample spans hundreds of thousands of clones, around 87% being singletons. The specimen was peripheral blood. Source of these receptors: a man in his sixties who had recovered from COVID-19.

The chain joins TRBV24-1 to TRBJ1-4, with D maybe TRBD1 (5 bases). The CDR3 is 13 residues long. V dropped 10 bases and J dropped 0 bases, with 8 bases sitting between them. The germline V gene encodes CDR1 KGHDR and CDR2 SFDVKD. CDR3 in DNA: TGTGCCACAAGACAGTCAACTAATGAAAAACTGTTTTTT. This encodes CATRQSTNEKLFF.

The chain is built from TRBV9 and TRBJ2-3, with a weak D call TRBD1 (5 bases). The length of the CDR3 is 14 residues. Trimming pared 1 base from V and 4 bases from J, leaving 10 bases between. Germline lookup yields CDR1 SGDLS and CDR2 YYNGEE. CDR3 sequence (DNA): TGTGCCAGCAGCGTACAGGGTTTCTCAGATACGCAGTATTTT. The encoded protein is CASSVQGFSDTQYF.

The rearrangement uses TRBV18 and TRBJ1-1, with D perhaps matching TRBD1 (6 bases). V dropped 7 bases and J dropped 1 base, with 19 bases sitting between them. Germline CDR1 is KGHSH and CDR2 is LQKENI. The CDR3 has 16 residues. CDR3 amino acids: CASCQVKTGPNTEAFF. The CDR3 nucleotides read TGTGCCAGCTGCCAGGTTAAGACAGGCCCGAACACTGAAGCTTTCTTT.

The rearrangement uses TRBV7-3 and TRBJ1-6, with D unclear. Trimming took off 5 bases at V and 5 bases at J, with 10 bases between the two ends. The CDR3 spans 14 residues. Germline values: CDR1 SGHTA, CDR2 FQGTGA. CDR3 in DNA: TGTGCCAGCAGCCCCCCTAACCATAATTCACCCCTCCACTTT. It encodes CASSPPNHNSPLHF.

The gene calls are TRBV14 and TRBJ2-2; 8 bases are a match to TRBD1. The CDR3 runs 16 residues. CDR1 is SGHDN and CDR2 is FVKESK in the germline V gene. After removal of 5 bases from V and 4 bases from J, the junction contained 9 bases not matched to a gene. The CDR3 bases are TGTGCCAGCAGCATTAGGACAGGGCCCAGCACCGGGGAGCTGTTTTTT. Its protein product is CASSIRTGPSTGELFF.

The chain joins TRBV11-3 to TRBJ2-2; 10 nucleotides match TRBD2. Germline-derived CDR1 and CDR2 are SGHNT and YENEEA. This CDR3 is built from 14 residues. V lost 2 bases to trimming and J lost 8 bases; unmatched junction nucleotides: 2. CDR3 DNA: TGTGCCAGCAGCTTAAAACTAGCGGGGGGGGAGCTGTTTTTT. The encoded protein is CASSLKLAGGELFF.

A single count supports this clone. The V gene is TRBV2, the J gene TRBJ1-5, with D uncertain. The CDR3 is 14 residues long. Germline-derived CDR1 and CDR2 are SNHLY and FYNNEI. The V gene lost 7 bases and the J gene lost 2 bases, with 12 bases spanning the gap. As DNA, the CDR3 is TGTGCCAGCAAGAAGCGGGGAGGCAATCAGCCCCAGCATTTT. It encodes CASKKRGGNQPQHF.

On this clone: The same CDR3 can be traced to other DNA sequences in this sample. The rearrangement uses TRBV19 and TRBJ1-5, with 8 nucleotides matching TRBD1. The CDR3 covers 15 residues. The germline V gene has CDR1 LNHDA and CDR2 SQIVND (reference sequence). Losses at the gene ends were 3 bases for V and 4 bases for J; bases not matched to a gene: 5. The CDR3 is CASSISRQGNQPQHF. The CDR3 DNA sequence: TGTGCCAGTAGTATCAGCAGACAGGGGAATCAGCCCCAGCATTTT.

The V and J genes are TRBV5-1 and TRBJ1-1; 10 bases are a match to TRBD1. CDR1 is SGHRS, CDR2 YFSETQ, per germline. J lost 5 bases, V lost 0 bases, and 13 bases had no gene match. The CDR3 extends over 18 amino acids. The CDR3 here is CASSLGFVGTGAGTEAFF. DNA of the CDR3: TGCGCCAGCAGCTTGGGGTTCGTCGGGACAGGGGCCGGGACTGAAGCTTTCTTT.

This rearrangement joins TRBV19 to TRBJ2-7; 11 bases line up with TRBD2. Losses at the gene ends were 6 bases for V and 0 bases for J; bases not matched to a gene: 4. CDR3 length equals 15 residues. Germline assignment: CDR1 LNHDA and CDR2 SQIVND (reference sequence). The CDR3 sequence: CASRPTSGSSYEQYF. CDR3 sequence (DNA): TGTGCCAGTAGGCCTACTAGCGGGAGCTCCTACGAGCAGTACTTC.

The rearrangement links TRBV24-1 to TRBJ2-5; perhaps TRBD2 as D (5 bases). The ends were cut back, 4 bases at V and 5 bases at J, with 19 bases in the middle. This CDR3 contains 16 residues. The germline gives CDR1 KGHDR, CDR2 SFDVKD. In DNA, the CDR3 is TGTGCCACCAGTGACACCCGACGGGGTGGAAAGGAGACCCAGTACTTC. It codes for CATSDTRRGGKETQYF.

The rearrangement links TRBV6-2 or TRBV6-3 to TRBJ1-5, with 11 positions matching TRBD1. The germline CDR1 and CDR2 sequences are MNHEY and SVGEGT. This CDR3 region has 17 residues. Unmatched junction bases numbered 11, after V lost 6 bases and J lost 4 bases. CDR3 residues: CASSPGQGAGGNQPQHF. CDR3 nucleotide sequence: TGTGCCAGCAGCCCTGGACAGGGGGCTGGTGGTAATCAGCCCCAGCATTTT.

The chain recombines TRBV28 with TRBJ1-3; D gene ambiguous. The CDR3 spans 15 residues. CDR1 is MDHEN and CDR2 is SYDVKM in the germline V gene. V lost 5 bases and J 0 bases, leaving 11 bases between the germline ends. The CDR3 DNA is TGTGCCAGCAGTGCCGGAGGGCACTCTGGAAACACCATATATTTT. Translated, it gives CASSAGGHSGNTIYF.

V usage is TRBV7-2 and J usage is TRBJ1-2; 7 bases match TRBD1. From germline, CDR1 is SGHTA and CDR2 FQGNSA. With 6 bases clipped from V and 1 base from J, the junction kept 8 bases outside the gene matches. This CDR3 comprises 15 residues. The CDR3 reads CASRMGTVINYGYTF. In DNA form, the CDR3 reads TGTGCCAGCAGAATGGGGACAGTTATTAACTATGGCTACACCTTC.

The CDR3 is CASSQDFTGSGANVLTF. CDR3 in DNA: TGCGCCAGCAGCCAAGATTTCACAGGCTCTGGGGCCAACGTCCTGACTTTC. The chain uses TRBV4-3 and TRBJ2-6; D may be TRBD1 (5 bases). This CDR3 is 17 amino acids long. Trimming pared 0 bases from V and 0 bases from J, leaving 9 bases between. Germline lookup yields CDR1 LGHNA and CDR2 YSLEER.

The chain recombines TRBV29-1 with TRBJ1-4; 9 bases map to TRBD1. The germline V gene encodes CDR1 SQVTM and CDR2 ANQGSEA. This CDR3 is 15 amino acids long. The V gene end was trimmed by 4 bases and the J gene end by 7 bases; junction bases not matched to a gene: 10. The CDR3 DNA reads as TGCAGCGTTGGGGTAGGGACAGGGTTGACTGAAAAACTGTTTTTT. Residues: CSVGVGTGLTEKLFF.

In nucleotides, the CDR3 is TGTGCCAGTAGTATCGGGGGGCGGTACACTGAAGCTTTCTTT. It translates to CASSIGGRYTEAFF. The chain couples TRBV19 to TRBJ1-1, with D perhaps matching TRBD1 (6 bases). Germline CDR1 is LNHDA and CDR2 is SQIVND (reference sequence). This CDR3 has 14 residues. The V and J ends lost 3 bases and 3 bases respectively, with 11 bases between them.

The chain uses TRBV5-6 and TRBJ1-2; 7 bases line up with TRBD1. In germline, CDR1 is SGHDT, CDR2 YYEEEE. The J segment lost 4 bases and the V segment lost 4 bases, leaving 13 bases of the junction unmatched. The CDR3 sequence is 16 residues long. CDR3 residues: CASSIGQVLSGYGYTF. The CDR3 DNA sequence: TGTGCCAGCAGCATCGGACAGGTCCTAAGCGGCTATGGCTACACCTTC. Complete variable domain (other parts from reference TRBV5-6 and TRBJ1-2): DAGVTQSPTHLIKTRGQQVTLRCSPKSGHDTVSWYQQALGQGPQFIFQYYEEEERQRGNFPDRFSGHQFPNYSSELNVNALLLGDSALYLCASSIGQVLSGYGYTFGSGTRLTVV.